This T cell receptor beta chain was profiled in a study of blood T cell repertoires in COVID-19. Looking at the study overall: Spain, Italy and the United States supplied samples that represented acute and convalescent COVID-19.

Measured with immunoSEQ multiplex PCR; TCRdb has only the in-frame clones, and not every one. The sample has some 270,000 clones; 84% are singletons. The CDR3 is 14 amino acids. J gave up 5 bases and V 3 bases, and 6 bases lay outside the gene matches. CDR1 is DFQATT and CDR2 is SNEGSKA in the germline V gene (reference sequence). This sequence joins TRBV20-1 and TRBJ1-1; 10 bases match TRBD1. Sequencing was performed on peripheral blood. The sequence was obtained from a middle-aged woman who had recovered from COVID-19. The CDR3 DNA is TGCAGTGCTAGTCGACAGGGGGCGGGTACTGAAGCTTTCTTT. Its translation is CSASRQGAGTEAFF.